This TCR beta chain was identified during a study of shared clonotypes between healthy human individuals. Per the germline V gene, CDR1 is MNHEY and CDR2 is SMNVEV (reference sequence). V was cut by 5 bases and J by 0 bases, with 10 bases left in between. This CDR3 is 14 amino acids long. CD8 cells classed as naive were CD45RO-negative and positively selected for CCR7, excluding terminally differentiated effector memory CD45RA+ cells. Generated by immunoSEQ multiplex PCR, the TCRdb table keeps only in-frame clones and is missing some. The data show hundreds of thousands of clones, roughly 94% seen once. This clone was seen ten or more times.

V is TRBV27 and J is TRBJ1-2; D gene uncertain. The receptor was derived from a man between 25 and 39 years old in good health. The sample consisted of naive CD8+ T cells sorted from blood. The CDR3 DNA is TGTGCCAGCAGTCCTCGTTTAGCTAACTATGGCTACACCTTC. This translates into CASSPRLANYGYTF.